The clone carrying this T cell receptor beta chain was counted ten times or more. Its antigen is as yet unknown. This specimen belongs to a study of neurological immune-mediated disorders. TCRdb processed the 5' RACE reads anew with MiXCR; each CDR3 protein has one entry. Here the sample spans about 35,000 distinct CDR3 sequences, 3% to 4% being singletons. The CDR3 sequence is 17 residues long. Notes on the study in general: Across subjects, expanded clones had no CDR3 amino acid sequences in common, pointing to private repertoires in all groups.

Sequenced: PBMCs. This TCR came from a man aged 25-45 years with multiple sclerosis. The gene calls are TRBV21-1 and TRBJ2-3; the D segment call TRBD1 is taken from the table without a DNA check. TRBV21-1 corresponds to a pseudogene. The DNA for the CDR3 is TGTGCCAGCAGCACCTCCGGGATTCTCCTGGAGACAGATACGCAGTATTTT. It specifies CASSTSGILLETDTQYF.